The clone carrying this T cell receptor (beta chain) was counted only a few times. With 3 bases removed from V and 5 bases from J, the gap between germline ends came to 11 bases. Looked up from germline, CDR1 is MNHEY and CDR2 is SVGAGI. The CDR3 sequence is 13 residues long. The data originate from a study of T-cell memory formation after mild COVID-19. In the study overall: The two donors had largely donor-specific TCR clusters.

One entry per CDR3 protein, called by TCRdb with MiXCR from the 5' RACE reads. Of approximately 450,000 distinct CDR3 sequences in the sample, 15% to 20% were seen once. The TCR comes from an adult woman who had mild COVID-19 (a few samples of this study predate the infection). Cell type and time point are not known. This chain joins TRBV6-5 and TRBJ2-7; no clear D gene. Sample: PBMCs or a T cell subset sorted from them (not recorded which). Here the CDR3 reads CASSYSGRNEQYF. The CDR3 nucleotides read TGTGCCAGCAGTTATAGTGGCAGGAACGAGCAGTACTTC.